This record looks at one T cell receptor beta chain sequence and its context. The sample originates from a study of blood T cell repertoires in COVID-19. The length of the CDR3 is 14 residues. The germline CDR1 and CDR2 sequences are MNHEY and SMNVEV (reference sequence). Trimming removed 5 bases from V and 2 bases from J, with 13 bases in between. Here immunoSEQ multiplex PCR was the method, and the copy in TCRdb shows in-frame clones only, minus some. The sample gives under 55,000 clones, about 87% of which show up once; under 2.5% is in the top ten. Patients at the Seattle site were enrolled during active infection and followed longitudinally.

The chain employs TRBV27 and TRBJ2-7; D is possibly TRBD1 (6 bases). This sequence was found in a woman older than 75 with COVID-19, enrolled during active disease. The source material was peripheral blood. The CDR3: CASSNDRRPYEQYF. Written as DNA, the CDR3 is TGTGCCAGCAGTAACGACAGGAGGCCCTACGAGCAGTACTTC.